This entry describes one T cell receptor (beta chain). In germline, CDR1 is SQVTM, CDR2 ANQGSEA. With 8 bases removed from V and 3 bases from J, the gap between germline ends came to 13 bases. CDR3 length: 12 residues. The method was immunoSEQ multiplex PCR; TCRdb's version includes in-frame clones alone and lacks a portion of them. The repertoire includes about 49,000 clones, 90% to 95% of them detected once, and under 5% sits in the top ten. The data were taken from a study of technical replicates of blood from a few donors. The chain links TRBV29-1 to TRBJ1-2; D call uncertain. This TCR was recovered from a human donor in good health. Some clones in this sample may be carry-over from other donors' samples. Sequenced: PBMCs. The CDR3, as DNA: TGCAGCCACGAGGCCCCAGACTATGGCTACACCTTC. It translates to CSHEAPDYGYTF.